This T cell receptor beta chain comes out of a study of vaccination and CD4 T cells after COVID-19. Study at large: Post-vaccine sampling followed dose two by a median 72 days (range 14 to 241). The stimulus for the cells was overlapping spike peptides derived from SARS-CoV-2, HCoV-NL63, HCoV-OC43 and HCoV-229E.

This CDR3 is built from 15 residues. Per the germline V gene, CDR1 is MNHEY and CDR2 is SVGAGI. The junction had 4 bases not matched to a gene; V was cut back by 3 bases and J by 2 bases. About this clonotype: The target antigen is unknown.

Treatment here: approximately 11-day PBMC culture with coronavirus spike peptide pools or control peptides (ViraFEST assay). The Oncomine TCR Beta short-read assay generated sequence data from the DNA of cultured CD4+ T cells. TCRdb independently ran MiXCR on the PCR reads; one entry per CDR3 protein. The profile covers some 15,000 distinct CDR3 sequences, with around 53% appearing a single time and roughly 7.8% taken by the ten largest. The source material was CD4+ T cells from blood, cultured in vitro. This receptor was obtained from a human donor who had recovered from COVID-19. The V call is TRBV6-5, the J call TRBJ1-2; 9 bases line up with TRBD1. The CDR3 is CASSYNRGRNYGYTF. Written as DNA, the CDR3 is TGTGCCAGCAGTTATAACAGGGGGCGCAACTATGGCTACACCTTC.